These 17 T cell receptor beta chains originate from one sample sequenced in a study of vaccination and CD4 T cells after COVID-19. Stated treatment: roughly 11-day PBMC culture with coronavirus spike peptide pools or control peptides (ViraFEST assay). Scientists ran DNA taken from cultured CD4+ T cells through the Oncomine TCR Beta short-read assay for sequencing. TCRdb redid the calling of the PCR reads with MiXCR, one entry per CDR3 protein. The sample consists of 3,300 or so distinct CDR3 sequences, roughly a third of them appearing once. Antigens for these TCRs are unknown. Sequenced: CD4+ T cells from blood, cultured in vitro. The receptors shown here come from a human donor who had recovered from COVID-19.

This clonotype was seen a handful of times. The rearrangement joins TRBV7-8 to TRBJ2-5; 9 bases are shared with TRBD2. The CDR3 sequence is 15 residues long. Germline loops: CDR1 SGHVS, CDR2 FQNEAQ. After removal of 1 base from V and 5 bases from J, the junction contained 5 bases not matched to a gene. In nucleotides, the CDR3 is TGTGCCAGCAGCTTAGTCGGCGGGGGGGCGGAGACCCAGTACTTC. Translating gives CASSLVGGGAETQYF.

This chain links TRBV9 with TRBJ2-7; 7 bases are a match to TRBD2. V gave up 0 bases and J gave up 2 bases; unmatched junction bases: 5. The V gene's germline CDR1 is SGDLS and CDR2 YYNGEE. This CDR3 has 15 amino acids. CDR3 DNA: TGTGCCAGCAGCGTAGAGGCTAGCGGCACCTACGAGCAGTACTTC. This translates into CASSVEASGTYEQYF.

The V gene is TRBV7-9, the J gene TRBJ1-4; a weak D match, TRBD1 (6 bases). Trimming pared 5 bases from V and 4 bases from J, leaving 11 bases between. CDR3 size: 14 residues. Germline loops: CDR1 SEHNR, CDR2 FQNEAQ (reference sequence). The CDR3 region has the DNA TGTGCCAGCAGCCCCAGGGGAAGTAATGAAAAACTGTTTTTT. Its translation is CASSPRGSNEKLFF.

The chain uses TRBV4-1 and TRBJ1-2; D remains ambiguous. The CDR3 runs to 15 residues. The V gene lost 0 bases and the J gene lost 3 bases, with 11 bases spanning the gap. Per germline, CDR1 MGHRA and CDR2 YSYEKL. CDR3 loop: CASSQDQVGDYGYTF. DNA for the CDR3: TGCGCCAGCAGCCAAGACCAGGTCGGGGACTATGGCTACACCTTC.

The chain couples TRBV19 to TRBJ1-4; D may be TRBD1 (6 bases). The germline gives CDR1 LNHDA, CDR2 SQIVND (reference sequence). This CDR3 is built from 13 residues. V shed 8 bases and J shed 6 bases, with 13 bases lying between them. The CDR3 nucleotides read TGTGCCAGTGCCCAGGACAGAGATGAAAAACTGTTTTTT. As protein: CASAQDRDEKLFF.

The chain links TRBV29-1 to TRBJ2-3, with TRBD2 matching over 8 bases. The CDR3 is made up of 13 amino acids. Per germline, CDR1 SQVTM and CDR2 ANQGSEA. V was pared by 2 bases and J by 8 bases, with 6 bases of the junction left unmatched. CDR3 in DNA: TGCAGCGTTGAATTGATCCTAGCGGGTACGCAGTATTTT. Its translation is CSVELILAGTQYF.

This rearrangement joins TRBV5-4 to TRBJ1-3; D gene ambiguous. Per germline, CDR1 SGHNT and CDR2 YYREEE (reference sequence). The V end was cut by 4 bases, the J end by 0 bases, with 14 bases between. There are 16 residues in the CDR3. In DNA, the CDR3 is TGTGCCAGCAGCCCGGAGGTGATGCGCTCTGGAAACACCATATATTTT. Residues: CASSPEVMRSGNTIYF.

V gene TRBV2 combines with J gene TRBJ2-2, with D hard to call. The V gene lost 10 bases and the J gene lost 4 bases, with 16 bases spanning the gap. The germline CDR1 and CDR2 sequences are SNHLY and FYNNEI. CDR3 size: 14 residues. The CDR3 nucleotides read TGTGCCACTCGCTTGGACGTCACCACCGGGGAGCTGTTTTTT. This translates into CATRLDVTTGELFF.

The V call is TRBV7-9, the J call TRBJ1-1; TRBD1 might be the D (6 bases). Trimming removed 0 bases at V and 7 bases at J, with 21 bases between. From germline, CDR1 is SEHNR and CDR2 FQNEAQ (reference sequence). CDR3 size: 17 residues. The CDR3 region has the DNA TGTGCCAGCAGCTTAGCGCCCGGGGGGGGCCTCGGTCATGAAGCTTTCTTT. This translates into CASSLAPGGGLGHEAFF.

J is TRBJ1-5 and V is TRBV2, with D perhaps matching TRBD1 (6 bases). Germline CDR1 SNHLY, CDR2 FYNNEI. Trimming removed 6 bases from V and 1 base from J, with 13 bases in between. This CDR3 comprises 15 residues. CDR3 sequence: CASRAGTLSNQPQHF. The DNA of the CDR3 is TGTGCCAGCAGAGCCGGGACACTAAGCAATCAGCCCCAGCATTTT.

This clonotype appeared a few times. The chain links TRBV6-2 or TRBV6-3 to TRBJ1-4, with 9 bases that match TRBD1. J gave up 10 bases and V 6 bases, and 6 bases lay outside the gene matches. The germline CDR1 and CDR2 sequences are MNHEY and SVGEGT. The CDR3 totals 13 residues. CDR3 sequence (DNA): TGTGCCAGCAGCCGGGACAGGGAGGCAAAACTGTTTTTT. As protein: CASSRDREAKLFF.

V gene TRBV6-1 combines with J gene TRBJ1-2; 8 nucleotides agree with TRBD1. V trimming: 8 bases; J trimming: 7 bases; junction bases outside the gene matches: 15. Germline V lookup: CDR1 MNHNS, CDR2 SASEGT. CDR3 length: 15 residues. CDR3 nucleotide sequence: TGTGCCAGCCTTCGGACAGGGAATTTTCACTGTGGCTACACCTTC. Translated: CASLRTGNFHCGYTF.

This clonotype was observed a handful of times. The rearrangement links TRBV28 to TRBJ1-3; weak D call: TRBD1 (5 bases). The germline V and J ends were trimmed by 1 base and 2 bases, with 6 bases remaining between them. The germline CDR1 and CDR2 sequences are MDHEN and SYDVKM. There are 14 residues in the CDR3. DNA of the CDR3: TGTGCCAGCAGTTTATCAGGGACTGGAAACACCATATATTTT. This translates into CASSLSGTGNTIYF.

Here the CDR3 reads CASKRGETQYF. As DNA, the CDR3 is TGTGCCAGCAAACGGGGAGAGACCCAGTACTTC. The rearrangement uses TRBV27 and TRBJ2-5; D might be TRBD2 (5 bases). In germline, CDR1 is MNHEY, CDR2 SMNVEV (reference sequence). CDR3 length equals 11 residues. Trimming took off 7 bases at V and 4 bases at J, with 7 bases between the two ends.

This clonotype has a handful of counts. V gene TRBV10-3 combines with J gene TRBJ1-5; 7 bases map to TRBD1. This CDR3 is built from 12 residues. V lost 2 bases, J lost 15 bases, and 7 bases stayed unmatched. Germline V gives CDR1 ENHRY, CDR2 SYGVKD. The CDR3 reads CAISEPGQKRHF. CDR3 bases: TGTGCCATCAGTGAGCCGGGACAGAAAAGGCATTTT.

Only a few counts were recorded for this clonotype. The chain uses TRBV3-1 and TRBJ1-2; 11 bases line up with TRBD1. The CDR3 loop spans 17 amino acids. V gave up 2 bases and J gave up 3 bases; unmatched junction bases: 8. The germline gives CDR1 LGHDT, CDR2 YNNKEL (reference sequence). The CDR3 loop is CASSQTRTGGAHYGYTF. For the CDR3, the DNA is TGTGCCAGCAGCCAAACGAGGACAGGGGGCGCCCACTATGGCTACACCTTC.

In its sample, this clonotype was seen a few times. The V call is TRBV7-8, the J call TRBJ1-1; D remains unclear. The germline CDR1 and CDR2 sequences are SGHVS and FQNEAQ. V was clipped by 5 bases and J by 3 bases, with 10 bases between them. The CDR3 totals 13 residues. The CDR3 coding sequence is TGTGCCAGCAGCCCCAGGTCCGACACTGAAGCTTTCTTT. Translated: CASSPRSDTEAFF.